Below, 8 T cell receptor beta chains from the same sample are listed, as sequenced in a study of monozygotic twins with inflammatory bowel disease. TCRdb reprocessed the 5' RACE reads, keeping one entry per CDR3 protein, no DNA. The sample spans approximately 200,000 distinct CDR3 sequences; the ten largest clones claim roughly 7.5%. Material: blood. The receptors come from a human donor with ulcerative colitis or Crohn's disease, or a healthy co-twin of an affected twin (not recorded which).

The chain couples TRBV5-1 to TRBJ2-1; as DNA is missing, the TRBD1 call by TCRdb cannot be tested. Germline loops: CDR1 SGHRS, CDR2 YFSETQ. CDR3 length equals 14 residues. CDR3 sequence reads: CASSLGGTVNEQFF. Full variable domain (remainder filled in from reference TRBV5-1 and TRBJ2-1): KAGVTQTPRYLIKTRGQQVTLSCSPISGHRSVSWYQQTPGQGLQFLFEYFSETQRNKGNFPGRFSGRQFSNSRSEMNVSTLELGDSALYLCASSLGGTVNEQFFGPGTRLTVL.

V and J are TRBV6-1 and TRBJ2-7; TCRdb picks TRBD2, but there is no DNA to check that call. From germline, CDR1 is MNHNS and CDR2 SASEGT. CDR3 length equals 12 residues. The CDR3 reads CASSAPYSAQYF.

This chain links TRBV29-1 with TRBJ2-1; no DNA is available, so the TRBD1 call from TCRdb remains unchecked. Germline CDR1 and CDR2: SQVTM and ANQGSEA. CDR3 length equals 17 residues. CDR3 protein: CSVEEGTRSRGYNEQFF.

The V call is TRBV20-1, the J call TRBJ2-2; TCRdb's D gene call, TRBD1, goes unchecked for lack of DNA. Germline-derived CDR1 and CDR2 are DFQATT and SNEGSKA (reference sequence). The CDR3 length is 16 residues. CDR3 sequence reads: CSARDLRGGRSGELFF.

This chain connects TRBV19 to TRBJ2-7; TCRdb picks TRBD1, but there is no DNA to check that call. Germline CDR1 reads LNHDA; CDR2 reads SQIVND (reference sequence). CDR3 size: 15 residues. The CDR3 is CASRGAGSRSYEQYF.

J is TRBJ2-5 and V is TRBV20-1; absent DNA, TCRdb's TRBD2 call cannot be checked. The germline CDR1 and CDR2 sequences are DFQATT and SNEGSKA (reference sequence). This CDR3 has 11 residues. The CDR3 protein is CSANPPETQYF.

The chain links TRBV11-2 to TRBJ1-6; TCRdb returns TRBD1, unconfirmable since there is no DNA. The germline gives CDR1 SGHAT, CDR2 FQNNGV. The CDR3 has 18 amino acids. The CDR3 protein is CASSLGAEATLYNSPLHF. Variable domain in full (rest from reference TRBV11-2 and TRBJ1-6): EAGVAQSPRYKIIEKRQSVAFWCNPISGHATLYWYQQILGQGPKLLIQFQNNGVVDDSQLPKDRFSAERLKGVDSTLKIQPAKLEDSAVYLCASSLGAEATLYNSPLHFGNGTRLTVT.

The rearrangement links TRBV12-3 or TRBV12-4 to TRBJ1-5; TCRdb proposes TRBD1, but this gene call is untestable without DNA. The CDR3 contains 16 residues. CDR3 sequence reads: CASRGGLGDSNQPQHF.